This TCR beta chain comes out of a study of shared clonotypes between healthy human individuals (dated by TCRdb to about 2020). For the study in its entirety: The cohort comprised two women and a few men aged 18 to 49 years. Different laboratories and diverse techniques were used to prepare libraries and sequence TCR repertoires, to increase sequencing depth and limit assay-specific biases. Leukapheresis yielded between about 0.85 and 9 billion PBMCs per donor. To estimate repertoire size and how much clonotype sharing occurs between individuals, the study deeply sequenced the blood TCR repertoires of 5 or 6 healthy adults. For each donor, three plates each were used for CD4 naive and CD4 memory, two plates were used for CD8 naive, and one plate was used for CD8 memory.

Using the deep immunoSEQ assay, multiplex PCR amplified TCR CDR3 regions from genomic DNA. For each cell subset, the extracted genomic DNA was distributed evenly across all wells of several immunoSEQ 96-well plates, and each plate served as one replicate. For sorted subsets, each replicate PCR was loaded with around 220 ng genomic DNA, equivalent to approximately 33,000 T cell genomes. Purified libraries were quantified with a Qubit 3.0 fluorometer, sized on a Bioanalyzer 2100, and re-quantified with the KAPA Library Quantification kit. A separate single-read 150-cycle Illumina NextSeq 550 flow cell was used to sequence each immunoSEQ 96-well plate. The paper's data handling went like this. Because the immunoSEQ output included only junctional sequences and no quality scores, the filtering could not be the same as the filtering used for full-length reads. To assign V/J genes and CDR3, sequences were annotated using PyIR, a Python wrapper for IgBLAST v1.9, with IMGT germline references. Any read was removed if the V/J assignment was weak (E-value above 1e-6), the CDR3 was missing, or the read contained stop codons, out-of-frame junctions, or ambiguous translated residues. V3J clonotypes were defined as sequences sharing the same inferred V gene, J gene, and CDR3 amino acid sequence. Percentage overlap between repertoires was calculated by dividing the number of shared unique clonotypes by the size of the smaller repertoire. Richness of each repertoire was evaluated using RTK rarefaction, the Chao1 estimator, and Recon v2.1 estimates of unobserved clonotypes. OLGA was used to compute generation probabilities for all TCRbeta clonotypes that the gDNA method yielded from four donors. Sourced from immuneACCESS, this table was stored by TCRdb with only in-frame sequences that have V and J called. A share of the clones is absent; for the studies checked, an unresolved V gene accounts for under half, and the remainder has no known explanation. V and J calls plus clone size are reproduced from that table; the DNA served to infer D and trimming. The sample includes about 380,000 clones, with approximately 97% observed a single time. The ten top clones hold 0.25% to 0.35% of the sample.

Findings and caveats that apply to the study as a whole: Naive subsets generally had larger estimated clonotype richness than memory subsets. Sampling was limited to blood, and TCR repertoires in tissue likely differ from TCR repertoires in blood. Clonotypes shared by all four sorted-subset donors showed higher generation probabilities than non-shared clonotypes. Incomplete sequencing was indicated by rarefaction of sorted-subset datasets, despite the large sequencing depth. The small number of donors limited the genetic and exposure-history diversity represented. Pairwise subsampling indicated that sequencing depth was expected to affect the degree of clonotype sharing among donors. About 5% of naive CD4, 3.5% of naive CD8, 2.3% of memory CD4, and roughly 0.4% of memory CD8 clonotypes were shared across several donors.

CDR1 is given as MDHEN and CDR2 as SYDVKM, both from the germline V gene. The CDR3 length is 10 residues, termini included. Details on this clone: Its antigen specificity is not known. Since the CDR3 does not end with the conserved phenylalanine or tryptophan, this likely comes from a read error. Because the CDR3's place on the DNA is in doubt, the DNA is left out and the CDR3 is given as listed by TCRdb.

Donors were healthy HIV-negative adults with no recently reported acute infections or vaccinations. Only Caucasian adults living in Nashville, Tennessee, USA were represented among the donors. The CD8 memory samples were a combination of magnetically selected CD45RO+ cells and CCR7-negative CD45RA+ effector memory (TemRA) cells. Blood was obtained by leukapheresis, after which PBMCs were separated by Ficoll-Histopaque density gradient centrifugation and cryopreserved in liquid nitrogen vapor phase. Analytical flow cytometry was used to check the purity and quantity of each magnetically sorted T cell population. From each sorted fraction, genomic DNA was isolated and quantified by UV absorbance on a Nanodrop 2000c.

The sample was memory CD8+ T cells sorted from blood. The cell subset or site label here, explained by the study, means: CD45RO+ cells pooled with CCR7-negative TemRA cells. In this chain, TRBV28 is recombined with TRBJ2-7; TRBD1 was called by the table and not checked on the DNA. This clonotype was obtained from a young man in good health. The CDR3 has the sequence CASSFGTGAL.